This TCR beta chain was obtained from a study of shared clonotypes between healthy human individuals (TCRdb year 2020). In the study overall: The cohort included a few men and a couple of women between 18 and 49 years of age. Libraries were prepared and TCR repertoires were sequenced by different laboratories using diverse techniques, in order to increase sequencing depth and limit assay-specific biases. The study deeply sequenced blood TCR repertoires of five healthy adults to estimate repertoire size and the extent of clonotype sharing between individuals. For each donor, CD4 naive and CD4 memory were each given three plates, CD8 naive was given two plates, and CD8 memory was given one plate. Between about 0.85 and 10 billion PBMCs per donor were obtained by leukapheresis.

TCR CDR3 regions were amplified from genomic DNA by multiplex PCR using the deep immunoSEQ assay. Genomic DNA extracted from each cell subset was distributed evenly over all wells of several immunoSEQ 96-well plates, and each plate served as one replicate. For sorted subsets, each replicate PCR was loaded with 200 ng genomic DNA, equivalent to about 30,000 T cell genomes. The purified libraries were quantified using a Qubit 3.0 fluorometer, sized with a Bioanalyzer 2100, and then quantified again using the KAPA Library Quantification kit. Each immunoSEQ 96-well plate was sequenced on its own single-read 150-cycle Illumina NextSeq 550 flow cell. For the original study's pipeline: Because the immunoSEQ output included only junctional sequences and no quality scores, the filtering could not be the same as the filtering used for full-length reads. Sequences were annotated with PyIR, a Python wrapper for IgBLAST v1.9, using IMGT germline references to assign V/J genes and CDR3. Reads with weak V/J assignments (E-value above 1e-6), missing CDR3, stop codons, out-of-frame junctions, or ambiguous translated residues were removed. V3J clonotypes were defined by identical inferred V gene, J gene, and CDR3 amino acid sequence. To compute the percentage overlap between repertoires, the number of shared unique clonotypes was divided by the size of the smaller repertoire. Repertoire richness was assessed with RTK rarefaction, the Chao1 estimator, and Recon v2.1 estimates of unobserved clonotypes. Generation probabilities for all TCRbeta clonotypes obtained by the gDNA method from several donors were computed using OLGA. The immuneACCESS repertoire file appears here via TCRdb, limited to in-frame rearrangements. These files lack a portion of the clones; in checked studies, under half of the deficit traces to unresolved V genes, and the cause of the others is not known. The DNA gave D and trimming, while V, J and clone size come from that table. The sample table shows under 550,000 clones, and about 95% are seen once. Less than 0.06% of the sample comes from the top ten.

Healthy HIV-negative adults with no recently reported acute infections or vaccinations were included as donors. All donors were Caucasian adults living in Nashville, Tennessee, USA. Magnetic negative selection was used to enrich CD4+ T cells, after which naive cells were positively selected on CD45RA and the negative fraction became the memory subset. After blood collection by leukapheresis, PBMCs were isolated using Ficoll-Histopaque density gradient centrifugation and then cryopreserved in the vapor phase of liquid nitrogen. Purity and quantity of every magnetically sorted T cell population were checked by analytical flow cytometry. Genomic DNA was isolated from each sorted fraction and quantified by UV absorbance on a Nanodrop 2000c. From the cysteine through the phenylalanine, the CDR3 covers 15 amino acids. Kept here is only the CDR3 DNA, which spans 45 bases and is read in frame from base 1. Based on the germline V gene, the CDR1 and CDR2 sequences are SGHRS and YFSETQ. The V end loses 3 bases and the J end loses 0 bases, and a stretch of 12 bases separates them.

Details on this clone: No antigen is known for it. Base qualities are not recorded, but no much larger clone differs from it by a single base.

Results the study describes overall, beyond this receptor: Only blood was sampled, and tissue TCR repertoires likely differ from those in blood. Compared with non-shared clonotypes, the clonotypes found in all four sorted-subset donors had higher generation probabilities. Rarefaction of sorted-subset datasets indicated incomplete sequencing despite the large sequencing depth. Because the study included a small number of donors, the genetic and exposure-history diversity represented was limited. Sharing across a few donors was observed for about 4.8% of naive CD4, 3% to 4% of naive CD8, 2% to 2.5% of memory CD4, and around 0.42% of memory CD8 clonotypes. Larger estimated clonotype richness was generally found for naive subsets than for memory subsets. Pairwise subsampling led to the expectation that sequencing depth would affect the degree of clonotype sharing among donors.

This clonotype was sampled from a woman aged 25 to 39 in good health. The sample comprised naive CD4+ T cells sorted from blood. Per the publication, the cell subset or site label means: CD45RA+ positively selected. The V gene is TRBV5-1 and the J gene is TRBJ2-5; D gene: possibly TRBD1, on 5 matching bases. The base sequence is TGCGCCAGCAGCTATTTTCGGACAAACCAAGAGACCCAGTACTTC. This translates into CASSYFRTNQETQYF.